This T cell receptor beta chain comes out of a study of blood T cell repertoires in COVID-19. In the study overall: Specimens from acute and convalescent COVID-19 originated in the United States, Italy and Spain. In each case, the material was cDNA or gDNA derived from T cells, B-cell-depleted T cells, or PBMCs.

Per the authors' pipeline: Amplification of reference gene primers was used by the study to estimate nucleated cell counts. Profiled with immunoSEQ multiplex PCR; TCRdb holds only in-frame clones, not every one. V and J calls and clone size come straight from that table; D and trimming were deduced from the DNA. The sample lists 100,000 to 150,000 clones, 86% occurring once. Looked up from germline, CDR1 is LNHDA and CDR2 is SQIVND (reference sequence). The CDR3 sequence is 15 residues long. Trimming removed 5 bases from V and 0 bases from J; junction bases left unmatched: 3. The clonotype comes from a middle-aged man with acute or convalescent COVID-19. Sequencing was carried out using peripheral blood. The chain links TRBV19 to TRBJ1-2, with 10 bases aligning to TRBD1. The CDR3 is CASSAGQGANYGYTF. Here the CDR3 DNA reads TGTGCCAGTAGTGCCGGACAGGGGGCTAACTATGGCTACACCTTC.